This T cell receptor beta chain was identified during a study of blood T cell repertoires in COVID-19. Original data processing: Researchers report that nucleated cell counts were estimated from reference gene primer amplification. Repertoires were generated with immunoSEQ multiplex PCR, while TCRdb's copy carries only in-frame clones and drops some. That table furnishes V, J and clone size, whereas the DNA furnished D and trimming. The sample has 200,000 to 300,000 clones, 84% seen once. This receptor was identified in a human donor in a cohort sampled during active COVID-19. The sequenced material came from peripheral blood.

CDR3 sequence (DNA): TGTGCCAGCAGGGGACACCGGACTAACTATGGCTACACCTTC. Translating it yields CASRGHRTNYGYTF. This rearrangement joins TRBV2 to TRBJ1-2; weak D call: TRBD1 (6 bases). Trimming removed 6 bases from V and 0 bases from J, with 11 bases in between. The CDR3 spans 14 residues. Germline V gives CDR1 SNHLY, CDR2 FYNNEI.